This T cell receptor beta chain was documented in a study of early stage breast cancer tumors. Study-level findings and limits: Compared with adjacent normal breast tissue, tumors showed roughly 2.5-fold greater T cell density and higher clonality. Commonly generated sequences made up most enriched TCRB sequences shared between patients. In about 85% of the 16 patients, blood comparison separated tumor from normal breast.

Remarks on this clone: The antigen is unknown.

Assay used: immunoSEQ multiplex PCR; TCRdb lists only in-frame clones, some missing. The table lists roughly 3,600 clones, just under 70% of them singletons, with 18% in the top ten. Sequencing used breast tumor tissue. This clonotype originated in a person aged 40 to 50 with breast cancer.

CDR3 sequence reads: CASSFRGASNYGYTF. CDR3 in DNA: TGTGCCAGCAGCTTCCGCGGAGCGAGTAACTATGGCTACACCTTC. The rearrangement joins TRBV5-4 to TRBJ1-2; D unresolved. The germline V gene encodes CDR1 SGHNT and CDR2 YYREEE (reference sequence). This CDR3 is built from 15 residues. V lost 2 bases, J lost 1 base, and 12 bases lay in between.